Each of the 25 T cell receptor beta chains below was sequenced from the same sample in a study of T cell changes during pregnancy in multiple sclerosis. Assay used: immunoSEQ multiplex PCR; TCRdb lists only in-frame clones, some missing. The sample consists of tens of thousands of clones, about 92% of them appearing once. The sequences come from peripheral blood, collected before pregnancy. Every receptor here comes from a female donor with multiple sclerosis, enrolled in a pregnancy study.

This sequence joins TRBV6-1 and TRBJ1-2; the match to TRBD1 covers 8 bases. V shed 2 bases and J 4 bases; nucleotides not matched to a gene: 6. The CDR3 totals 15 residues. Germline V gene lookup returns CDR1 MNHNS and CDR2 SASEGT. The CDR3 coding sequence is TGTGCCAGCAGTGAATATAACAGGGGGTTCTATGGCTACACCTTC. Encoded protein: CASSEYNRGFYGYTF.

The chain carries TRBV6-1 and TRBJ1-3; no clear D gene. The CDR3 covers 15 residues. Trimming shortened V by 4 bases and J by 0 bases, and 10 bases separated the two germline ends. The germline V gene encodes CDR1 MNHNS and CDR2 SASEGT. The CDR3 spells CASSVSESSGNTIYF. The CDR3 DNA follows: TGTGCCAGCAGTGTAAGTGAGTCCTCTGGAAACACCATATATTTT.

V usage is TRBV6-4 and J usage is TRBJ1-6; D possibly corresponds to TRBD1 (5 bases). The germline CDR1 and CDR2 sequences are MRHNA and SNTAGT. V dropped 4 bases and J dropped 5 bases, with 12 bases sitting between them. The CDR3 extends over 15 amino acids. CDR3 region: CASSARWGDNSPLHF. In DNA, the CDR3 is TGTGCCAGCAGTGCGCGGTGGGGGGATAATTCACCCCTCCACTTT.

This clone is a singleton in its sample. The V call is TRBV20-1, the J call TRBJ2-7; D uncertain. V was pared by 6 bases and J by 3 bases, with 6 bases between. CDR1 is DFQATT and CDR2 is SNEGSKA in the germline V gene (reference sequence). This CDR3 comprises 10 residues. Here the CDR3 reads CSATNYEQYF. In DNA, the CDR3 is TGCAGTGCAACTAACTACGAGCAGTACTTC.

V gene TRBV4-2 combines with J gene TRBJ2-7, with D tentatively TRBD2 (5 bases). Germline V lookup: CDR1 LGHNA, CDR2 YNFKEQ. CDR3 size: 16 residues. Between the trimmed V and J ends, which lost 4 bases and 2 bases, there was a span of 18 bases. CDR3 residues: CASSRQPGSPPYEQYF. CDR3 nucleotide sequence: TGTGCCAGCAGCCGACAACCGGGGAGTCCCCCCTACGAGCAGTACTTC.

V usage is TRBV28 and J usage is TRBJ2-7, with 11 bases lining up with TRBD2. Per germline, CDR1 MDHEN and CDR2 SYDVKM. V trimming: 11 bases; J trimming: 5 bases; junction bases outside the gene matches: 20. This CDR3 spans 17 amino acids. The CDR3 nucleotides are TGTGCCGCAACAACCGGGACTAGCGGCCCTCCAGGCCACGAGCAGTACTTC. Translated: CAATTGTSGPPGHEQYF.

The chain links TRBV6-6 to TRBJ1-1; 7 nucleotides agree with TRBD1. The CDR3 length is 16 residues. V gave up 7 bases and J gave up 4 bases; unmatched junction bases: 15. Germline CDR1 is MNHNY and CDR2 is SVGAGI (reference sequence). Here the CDR3 DNA reads TGTGCCAGCATCCACAAAGGTAGGGGGCAAAGCACTGAAGCTTTCTTT. Protein product: CASIHKGRGQSTEAFF.

The V gene is TRBV9, the J gene TRBJ2-7; D perhaps matches TRBD2 (5 bases). This CDR3 has 15 amino acids. The V gene lost 0 bases and the J gene lost 6 bases, with 16 bases spanning the gap. CDR1 and CDR2 (germline): SGDLS, YYNGEE. The CDR3 loop reads CASSVGGSALLEQYF. As DNA, the CDR3 is TGTGCCAGCAGCGTAGGAGGGAGTGCCCTTCTCGAGCAGTACTTC. Combining the CDR3 with reference TRBV9 and TRBJ2-7 gives the whole variable domain DSGVTQTPKHLITATGQRVTLRCSPRSGDLSVYWYQQSLDQGLQFLIQYYNGEERAKGNILERFSAQQFPDLHSELNLSSLELGDSALYFCASSVGGSALLEQYFGPGTRLTVT.

The chain joins TRBV6-6 to TRBJ2-6, with no clear D. This CDR3 is 16 amino acids long. The germline CDR1 and CDR2 sequences are MNHNY and SVGAGI (reference sequence). With 5 bases removed from V and 5 bases from J, the gap between germline ends came to 16 bases. CDR3 region: CASSANRQSRANVLTF. Written as DNA, the CDR3 is TGTGCCAGCAGTGCAAACCGACAAAGTCGGGCCAACGTCCTGACTTTC.

The chain employs TRBV7-8 and TRBJ2-7; 9 bases are shared with TRBD1. V shed 5 bases, J shed 6 bases, and the junction held 14 bases outside the gene matches. CDR1 is SGHVS and CDR2 is FQNEAQ in the germline V gene. The CDR3 is made up of 16 amino acids. CDR3 in amino acids: CASSPPIPGQGGEQYF. The CDR3, as DNA: TGTGCCAGCAGCCCGCCTATACCGGGACAGGGTGGCGAGCAGTACTTC. Based on the CDR3 plus reference TRBV7-8 and TRBJ2-7, the full variable domain is GAGVSQSPRYKVAKRGQDVALRCDPISGHVSLFWYQQALGQGPEFLTYFQNEAQLDKSGLPSDRFFAERPEGSVSTLKIQRTQQEDSAVYLCASSPPIPGQGGEQYFGPGTRLTVT.

This clone has a handful of counts. The chain recombines TRBV7-9 with TRBJ2-7; D is possibly TRBD2 (6 bases). Trimming left V 5 bases short and J 6 bases short, with 20 bases between. Germline V gene data show CDR1 as SEHNR and CDR2 as FQNEAQ (reference sequence). The CDR3 is 15 residues long. CDR3 nucleotide sequence: TGTGCCAGCAGCCACCCGGGGGATGCGGGGCTCGAGCAGTACTTC. It is translated as CASSHPGDAGLEQYF.

The CDR3 loop is CASSPGTGLFDTQYF. In DNA form, the CDR3 reads TGTGCCAGCAGCCCCGGGACAGGGCTCTTTGATACGCAGTATTTT. The V call is TRBV4-2, the J call TRBJ2-3; 9 bases are shared with TRBD1. The CDR3 is 15 residues long. The V and J ends lost 4 bases and 6 bases, in that order; junction bases with no gene match: 8. Germline CDR1 LGHNA, CDR2 YNFKEQ.

The rearrangement uses TRBV28 and TRBJ1-2, with D perhaps TRBD1 (6 bases). In germline, CDR1 is MDHEN, CDR2 SYDVKM. This CDR3 contains 15 residues. Trimming took 6 bases from V and 0 from J, leaving 14 bases between them. The DNA of the CDR3 is TGTGCCAGCAGCCAGGACAGACTTGCTAACTATGGCTACACCTTC. Translating it yields CASSQDRLANYGYTF.

The genes are TRBV9 and TRBJ1-2; 9 nucleotides match TRBD1. Germline values: CDR1 SGDLS, CDR2 YYNGEE. There are 15 residues in the CDR3. Trimming at V came to 4 bases and at J to 7 bases, leaving 11 bases not matched to a gene. CDR3 coding DNA: TGTGCCAGCAGCATTCTGACAGGGGGGAGTTCTGGCTACACCTTC. Its protein product is CASSILTGGSSGYTF.

The chain recombines TRBV6-6 with TRBJ1-1; 7 nucleotides align to TRBD1. J lost 3 bases, V lost 5 bases, and 3 bases had no gene match. This CDR3 has 13 residues. Per germline, CDR1 MNHNY and CDR2 SVGAGI (reference sequence). The CDR3 DNA is TGTGCCAGCAGTCCTACAGGGGACACTGAAGCTTTCTTT. This translates into CASSPTGDTEAFF.

The rearrangement uses TRBV29-1 and TRBJ1-5; 9 bases align to TRBD1. V lost 6 bases and J lost 4; bases outside the gene matches: 1. Germline CDR1 SQVTM, CDR2 ANQGSEA. CDR3 length equals 12 residues. CDR3 nucleotides: TGCAGCGTCGGACAGGGGAATCAGCCCCAGCATTTT. Protein sequence: CSVGQGNQPQHF.

The chain is built from TRBV4-2 and TRBJ2-3; 7 bases align to TRBD2. Germline assignment: CDR1 LGHNA and CDR2 YNFKEQ. Germline trimming cut 1 base from V and 4 bases from J; bases unmatched to any gene: 5. CDR3 length equals 15 residues. In nucleotides, the CDR3 is TGTGCCAGCAGCCAAGCGGCGGGAGAATCAGATACGCAGTATTTT. It codes for CASSQAAGESDTQYF.

This chain connects TRBV9 to TRBJ2-3; 10 bases map to TRBD2. CDR1 SGDLS and CDR2 YYNGEE come from the germline V gene. Trimming removed 2 bases from V and 4 bases from J; junction bases left unmatched: 4. CDR3 size: 15 residues. CDR3 sequence: CASSVSGRGADTQYF. Written as DNA, the CDR3 is TGTGCCAGCAGCGTCAGCGGGAGGGGGGCAGATACGCAGTATTTT. Full variable domain (remainder filled in from reference TRBV9 and TRBJ2-3): DSGVTQTPKHLITATGQRVTLRCSPRSGDLSVYWYQQSLDQGLQFLIQYYNGEERAKGNILERFSAQQFPDLHSELNLSSLELGDSALYFCASSVSGRGADTQYFGPGTRLTVL.

The genes are TRBV6-4 and TRBJ2-2; 8 bases are a match to TRBD2. Looked up from germline, CDR1 is MRHNA and CDR2 is SNTAGT. CDR3 length equals 15 residues. Trimming removed 1 base from V and 9 bases from J; junction bases left unmatched: 7. The CDR3 is CASSDFSGSSRELFF. CDR3 DNA: TGTGCCAGCAGTGACTTCAGCGGGAGTTCACGGGAGCTGTTTTTT.

The chain uses TRBV14 and TRBJ2-6; possible D gene TRBD2, 6 bases. The V and J ends lost 5 bases and 0 bases respectively, with 14 bases between them. From germline, CDR1 is SGHDN and CDR2 FVKESK. CDR3 length: 17 residues. In DNA form, the CDR3 reads TGTGCCAGCAGCGCCCCGGGACTCCGCTCTGGGGCCAACGTCCTGACTTTC. Its protein is CASSAPGLRSGANVLTF.

The chain employs TRBV28 and TRBJ1-5; 7 bases are a match to TRBD1. The CDR3 spans 18 residues. Germline CDR1 reads MDHEN; CDR2 reads SYDVKM. Trimming cost V 5 bases and J 7 bases; bases outside gene matches: 20. The CDR3 DNA is TGTGCCAGCAGTCCCGGGAGGGGGCAAGTCGTCGGCCGGCAGCCCCAGCATTTT. Its translation: CASSPGRGQVVGRQPQHF. The entire variable domain, with the rest obtained from reference TRBV28 and TRBJ1-5, is as follows: DVKVTQSSRYLVKRTGEKVFLECVQDMDHENMFWYRQDPGLGLRLIYFSYDVKMKEKGDIPEGYSVSREKKERFSLILESASTNQTSMYLCASSPGRGQVVGRQPQHFGDGTRLSIL.

The chain joins TRBV5-1 to TRBJ2-7; 10 nucleotides match TRBD2. Germline CDR1 and CDR2: SGHRS and YFSETQ. V was pared by 0 bases and J by 3 bases, with 3 bases of the junction left unmatched. The CDR3 sequence is 15 residues long. The DNA of the CDR3 is TGCGCCAGCAGCTTGGAGGGGACTAGCGTCTACGAGCAGTACTTC. Its translation is CASSLEGTSVYEQYF.

This chain links TRBV5-4 with TRBJ2-7; D perhaps matches TRBD2 (5 bases). The CDR3 length is 13 residues. CDR1 and CDR2 (germline): SGHNT, YYREEE (reference sequence). V lost 3 bases and J lost 0, with 7 bases in between. The CDR3 coding sequence is TGTGCCAGCAGCTCGGGGTTCTCCTACGAGCAGTACTTC. It codes for CASSSGFSYEQYF. Together with reference TRBV5-4 and TRBJ2-7, the CDR3 gives the full variable domain: ETGVTQSPTHLIKTRGQQVTLRCSSQSGHNTVSWYQQALGQGPQFIFQYYREEENGRGNFPPRFSGLQFPNYSSELNVNALELDDSALYLCASSSGFSYEQYFGPGTRLTVT.

With regard to this clone: The junction departs from the called germline gene at one end, perhaps through a read error. The V and J genes are TRBV7-7 and TRBJ2-1; D possibly matches TRBD1 or TRBD2 (5 bases each). This CDR3 comprises 15 residues. Germline CDR1 SSHAT, CDR2 FNYEAQ (reference sequence). Here the CDR3 DNA reads TGTGCTAGCAGCTTACTAGGGGCCTCCTACAATGAGCAGTTCTTC. Protein sequence: CASSLLGASYNEQFF.

This clone was detected only a few times. The V and J genes are TRBV9 and TRBJ2-3; a possible D gene is TRBD2 (5 bases). The V end lost 4 bases, the J end lost 6 bases, and 9 bases lay between the germline ends. From germline, CDR1 is SGDLS and CDR2 YYNGEE. CDR3 length: 12 amino acids. The CDR3 DNA reads as TGTGCCAGCAGCTCTACGGGGGATACGCAGTATTTT. This encodes CASSSTGDTQYF. Complete variable domain (other parts from reference TRBV9 and TRBJ2-3): DSGVTQTPKHLITATGQRVTLRCSPRSGDLSVYWYQQSLDQGLQFLIQYYNGEERAKGNILERFSAQQFPDLHSELNLSSLELGDSALYFCASSSTGDTQYFGPGTRLTVL.